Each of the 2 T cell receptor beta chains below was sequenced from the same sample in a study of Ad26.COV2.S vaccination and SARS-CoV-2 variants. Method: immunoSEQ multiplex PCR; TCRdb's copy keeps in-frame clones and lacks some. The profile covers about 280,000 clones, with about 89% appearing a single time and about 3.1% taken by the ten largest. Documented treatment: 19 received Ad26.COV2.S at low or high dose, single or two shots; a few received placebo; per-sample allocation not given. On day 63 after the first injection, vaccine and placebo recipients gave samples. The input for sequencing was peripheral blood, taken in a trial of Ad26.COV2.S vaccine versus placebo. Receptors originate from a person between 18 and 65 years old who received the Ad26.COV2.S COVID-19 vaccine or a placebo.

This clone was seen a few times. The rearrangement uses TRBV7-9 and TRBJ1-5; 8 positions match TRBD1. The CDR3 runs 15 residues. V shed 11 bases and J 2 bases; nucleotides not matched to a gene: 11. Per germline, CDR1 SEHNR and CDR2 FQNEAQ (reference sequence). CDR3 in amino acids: CAGPGGQRGNQPQHF. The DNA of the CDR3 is TGTGCCGGACCAGGGGGCCAAAGGGGCAATCAGCCCCAGCATTTT.

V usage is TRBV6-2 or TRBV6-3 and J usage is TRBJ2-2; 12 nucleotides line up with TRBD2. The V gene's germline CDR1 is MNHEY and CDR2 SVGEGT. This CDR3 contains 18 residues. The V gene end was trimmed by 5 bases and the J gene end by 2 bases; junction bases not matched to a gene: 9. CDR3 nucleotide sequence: TGTGCCAGCAGTCTCCTCGGACTAGCGGGACTAAACACCGGGGAGCTGTTTTTT. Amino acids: CASSLLGLAGLNTGELFF.